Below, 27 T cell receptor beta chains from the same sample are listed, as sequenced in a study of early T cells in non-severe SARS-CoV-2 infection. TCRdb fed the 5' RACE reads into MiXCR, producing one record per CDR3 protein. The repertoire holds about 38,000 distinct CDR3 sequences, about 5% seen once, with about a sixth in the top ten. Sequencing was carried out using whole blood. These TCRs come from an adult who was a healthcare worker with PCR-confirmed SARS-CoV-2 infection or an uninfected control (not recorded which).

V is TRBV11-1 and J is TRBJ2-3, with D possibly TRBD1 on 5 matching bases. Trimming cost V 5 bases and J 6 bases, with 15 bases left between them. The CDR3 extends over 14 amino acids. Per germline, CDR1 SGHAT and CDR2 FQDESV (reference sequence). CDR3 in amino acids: CASSGSAGKDTQYF. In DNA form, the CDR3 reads TGTGCCAGCAGCGGGTCCGCAGGGAAGGATACGCAGTATTTT.

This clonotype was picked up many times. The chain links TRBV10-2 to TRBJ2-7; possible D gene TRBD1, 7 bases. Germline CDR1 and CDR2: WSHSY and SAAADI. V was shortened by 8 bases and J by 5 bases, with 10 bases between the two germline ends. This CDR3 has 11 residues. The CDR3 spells CASGGTDEQYF. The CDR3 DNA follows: TGCGCCAGCGGGGGGACAGACGAGCAGTACTTC.

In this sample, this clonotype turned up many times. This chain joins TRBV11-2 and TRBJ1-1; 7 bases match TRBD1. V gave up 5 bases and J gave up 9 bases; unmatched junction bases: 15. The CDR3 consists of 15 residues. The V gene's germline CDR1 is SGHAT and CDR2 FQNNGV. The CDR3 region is CASSLVGTVELKAFF. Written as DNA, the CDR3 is TGTGCCAGCAGCCTGGTAGGGACAGTCGAACTAAAAGCTTTCTTT.

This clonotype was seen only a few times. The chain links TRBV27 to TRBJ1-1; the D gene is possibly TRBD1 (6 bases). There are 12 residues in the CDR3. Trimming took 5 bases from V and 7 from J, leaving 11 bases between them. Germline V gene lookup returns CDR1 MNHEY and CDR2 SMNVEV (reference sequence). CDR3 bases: TGTGCCAGCAGTCCCAGGGGAGGTGAAGCTTTCTTT. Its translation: CASSPRGGEAFF.

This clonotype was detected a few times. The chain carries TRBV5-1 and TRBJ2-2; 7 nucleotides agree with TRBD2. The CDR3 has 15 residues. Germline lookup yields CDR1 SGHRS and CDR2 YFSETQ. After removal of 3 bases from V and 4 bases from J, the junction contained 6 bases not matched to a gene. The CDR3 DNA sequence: TGCGCCAGCAGCTCCGGTACTAGCGTCACCGGGGAGCTGTTTTTT. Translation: CASSSGTSVTGELFF.

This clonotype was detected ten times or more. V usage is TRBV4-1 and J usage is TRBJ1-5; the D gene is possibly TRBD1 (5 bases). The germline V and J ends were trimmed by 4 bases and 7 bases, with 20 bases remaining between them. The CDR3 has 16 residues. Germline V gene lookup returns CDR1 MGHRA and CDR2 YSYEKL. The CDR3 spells CASSPYKARGGQPQHF. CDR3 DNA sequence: TGCGCCAGCAGCCCGTATAAAGCAAGGGGCGGCCAGCCCCAGCATTTT.

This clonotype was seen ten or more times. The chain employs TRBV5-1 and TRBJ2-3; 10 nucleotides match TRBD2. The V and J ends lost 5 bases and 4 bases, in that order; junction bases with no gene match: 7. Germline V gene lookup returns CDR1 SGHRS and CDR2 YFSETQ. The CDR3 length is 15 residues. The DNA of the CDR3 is TGCGCCAGCAGTCAGACAGCGGGGGGGCCAGATACGCAGTATTTT. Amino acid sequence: CASSQTAGGPDTQYF.

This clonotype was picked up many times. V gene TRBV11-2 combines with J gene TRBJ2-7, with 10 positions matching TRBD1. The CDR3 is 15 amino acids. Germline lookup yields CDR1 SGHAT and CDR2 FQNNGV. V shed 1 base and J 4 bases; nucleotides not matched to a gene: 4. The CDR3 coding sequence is TGTGCCAGCAGCTTAGGTTCGGGACAGGGGTACGAGCAGTACTTC. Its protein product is CASSLGSGQGYEQYF.

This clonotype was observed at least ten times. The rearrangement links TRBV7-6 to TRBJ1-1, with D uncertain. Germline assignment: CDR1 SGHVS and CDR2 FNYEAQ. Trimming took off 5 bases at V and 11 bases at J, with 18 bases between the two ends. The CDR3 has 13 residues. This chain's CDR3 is CASSPGSYGRAFF. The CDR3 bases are TGTGCCAGCAGCCCCGGGAGCTACGGGAGGGCTTTCTTT. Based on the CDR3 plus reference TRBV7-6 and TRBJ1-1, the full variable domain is GAGVSQSPRYKVTKRGQDVALRCDPISGHVSLYWYRQALGQGPEFLTYFNYEAQQDKSGLPNDRFSAERPEGSISTLTIQRTEQRDSAMYRCASSPGSYGRAFFGQGTRLTVV.

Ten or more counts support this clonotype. CDR3 nucleotides: TGTGCCACCAGTGAGATGGACATTTCCTACACCTTC. This encodes CATSEMDISYTF. The genes are TRBV24-1 and TRBJ1-2; tentative D call: TRBD1 (5 bases). The CDR3 is made up of 12 amino acids. CDR1 KGHDR and CDR2 SFDVKD come from the germline V gene. The V end was cut by 4 bases, the J end by 10 bases, with 12 bases between.

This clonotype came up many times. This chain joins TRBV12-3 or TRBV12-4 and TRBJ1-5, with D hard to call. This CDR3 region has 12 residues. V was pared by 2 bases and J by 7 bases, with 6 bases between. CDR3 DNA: TGTGCCAGCAGTTTACTATTGCAGCCCCAGCATTTT. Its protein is CASSLLLQPQHF.

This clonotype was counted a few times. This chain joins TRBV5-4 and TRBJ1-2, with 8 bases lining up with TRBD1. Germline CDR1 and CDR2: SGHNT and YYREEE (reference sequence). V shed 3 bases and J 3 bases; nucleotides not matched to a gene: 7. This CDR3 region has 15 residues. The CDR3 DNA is TGTGCCAGCAGCTCACATCAGGGGGCGTACTATGGCTACACCTTC. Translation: CASSSHQGAYYGYTF.

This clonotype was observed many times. CDR3 nucleotide sequence: TGTGCTAGTGCACTTCGCTTCGGGGGGGCCGAAGAGCAGTACTTC. It yields the protein CASALRFGGAEEQYF. The chain carries TRBV12-5 and TRBJ2-7; 8 positions match TRBD2. The CDR3 length is 15 residues. Germline lookup yields CDR1 LGHNT and CDR2 FRNRAP. The trim removed 7 bases at V and 7 bases at J, leaving 15 bases unmatched.

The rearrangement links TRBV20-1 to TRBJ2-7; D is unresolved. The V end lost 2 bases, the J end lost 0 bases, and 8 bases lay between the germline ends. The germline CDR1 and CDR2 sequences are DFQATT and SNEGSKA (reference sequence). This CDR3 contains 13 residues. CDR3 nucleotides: TGCAGTGCTAGATCATACAGCTCCTACGAGCAGTACTTC. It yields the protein CSARSYSSYEQYF.

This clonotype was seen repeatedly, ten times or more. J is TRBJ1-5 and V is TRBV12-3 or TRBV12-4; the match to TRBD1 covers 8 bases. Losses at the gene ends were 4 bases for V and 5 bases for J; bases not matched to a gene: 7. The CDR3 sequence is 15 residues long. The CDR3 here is CASSSTGQGYQPQHF. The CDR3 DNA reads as TGTGCCAGCAGTTCGACTGGACAGGGTTATCAGCCCCAGCATTTT.

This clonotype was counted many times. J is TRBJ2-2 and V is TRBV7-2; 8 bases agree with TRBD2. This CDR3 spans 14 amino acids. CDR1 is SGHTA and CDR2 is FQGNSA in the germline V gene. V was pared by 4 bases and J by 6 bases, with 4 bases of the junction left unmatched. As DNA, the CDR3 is TGTGCCAGCAGCTACCCGGGGGGGGCCGGGGAGCTGTTTTTT. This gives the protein CASSYPGGAGELFF.

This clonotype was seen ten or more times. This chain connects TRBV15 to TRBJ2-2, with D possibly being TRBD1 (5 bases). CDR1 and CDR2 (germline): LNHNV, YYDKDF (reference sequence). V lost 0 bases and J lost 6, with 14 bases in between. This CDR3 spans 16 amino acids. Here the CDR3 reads CATSREGADLAGELFF. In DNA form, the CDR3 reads TGTGCCACCAGCAGAGAAGGGGCAGATTTGGCCGGGGAGCTGTTTTTT. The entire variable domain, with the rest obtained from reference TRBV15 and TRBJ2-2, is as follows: DAMVIQNPRYQVTQFGKPVTLSCSQTLNHNVMYWYQQKSSQAPKLLFHYYDKDFNNEADTPDNFQSRRPNTSFCFLDIRSPGLGDTAMYLCATSREGADLAGELFFGEGSRLTVL.

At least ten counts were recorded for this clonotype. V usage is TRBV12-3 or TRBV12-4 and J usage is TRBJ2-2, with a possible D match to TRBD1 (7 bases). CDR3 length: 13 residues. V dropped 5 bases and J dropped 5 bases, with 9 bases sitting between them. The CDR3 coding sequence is TGTGCCAGCAGTCAGGGGGGAACCGGGGAGCTGTTTTTT. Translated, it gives CASSQGGTGELFF.

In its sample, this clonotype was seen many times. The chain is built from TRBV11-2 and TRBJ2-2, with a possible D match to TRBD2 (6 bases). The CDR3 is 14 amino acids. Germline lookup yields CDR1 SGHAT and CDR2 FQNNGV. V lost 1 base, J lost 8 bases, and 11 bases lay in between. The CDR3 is CASSLGLVSGELFF. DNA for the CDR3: TGTGCCAGCAGCTTAGGACTAGTGTCAGGGGAGCTGTTTTTT.

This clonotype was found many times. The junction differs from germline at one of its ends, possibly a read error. CDR3 sequence (DNA): TGTGCCAGCAGTTTCTTGGACAATAACTCACCCCTCCACTTT. Its translation: CASSFLDNNSPLHF. The V gene is TRBV27, the J gene TRBJ1-6; D perhaps matches TRBD1 (5 bases). This CDR3 is built from 14 residues. Germline loops: CDR1 MNHEY, CDR2 SMNVEV (reference sequence).

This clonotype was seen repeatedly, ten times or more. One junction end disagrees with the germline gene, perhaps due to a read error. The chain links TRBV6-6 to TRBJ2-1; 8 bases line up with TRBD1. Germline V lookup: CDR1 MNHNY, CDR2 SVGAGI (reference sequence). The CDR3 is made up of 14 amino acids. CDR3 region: CASSSGGGDNAQFF. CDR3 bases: TGTGCCAGCAGTTCAGGGGGCGGGGACAATGCGCAGTTCTTC.

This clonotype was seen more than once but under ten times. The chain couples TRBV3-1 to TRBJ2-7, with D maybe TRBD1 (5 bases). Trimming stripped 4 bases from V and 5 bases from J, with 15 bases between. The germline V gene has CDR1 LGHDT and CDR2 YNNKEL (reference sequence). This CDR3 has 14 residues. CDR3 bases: TGTGCCAGCAGCCTAGGGGAAGGAAGCAACGAGCAGTACTTC. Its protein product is CASSLGEGSNEQYF.

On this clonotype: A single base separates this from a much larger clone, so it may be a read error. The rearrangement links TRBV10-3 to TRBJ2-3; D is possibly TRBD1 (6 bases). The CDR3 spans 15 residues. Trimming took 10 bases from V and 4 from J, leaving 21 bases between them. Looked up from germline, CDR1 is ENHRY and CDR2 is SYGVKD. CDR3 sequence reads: CATQGGGGGSDTQYF. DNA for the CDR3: TGTGCCACGCAAGGAGGAGGTGGGGGCTCAGATACGCAGTATTTT.

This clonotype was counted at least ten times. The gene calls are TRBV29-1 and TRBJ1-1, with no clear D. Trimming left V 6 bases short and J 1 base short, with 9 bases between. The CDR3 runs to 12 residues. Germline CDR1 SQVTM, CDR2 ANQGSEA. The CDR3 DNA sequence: TGCAGCGTAAAGACCTCGAACACTGAAGCTTTCTTT. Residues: CSVKTSNTEAFF. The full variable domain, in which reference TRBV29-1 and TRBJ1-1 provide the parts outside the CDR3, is SAVISQKPSRDICQRGTSLTIQCQVDSQVTMMFWYRQQPGQSLTLIATANQGSEATYESGFVIDKFPISRPNLTFSTLTVSNMSPEDSSIYLCSVKTSNTEAFFGQGTRLTVV.

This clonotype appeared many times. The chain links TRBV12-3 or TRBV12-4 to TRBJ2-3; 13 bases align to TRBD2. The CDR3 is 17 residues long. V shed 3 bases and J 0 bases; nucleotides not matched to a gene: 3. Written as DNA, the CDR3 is TGTGCCAGCAGTTTTACTAGCGGGGGGGTTAGCACAGATACGCAGTATTTT. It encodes CASSFTSGGVSTDTQYF.

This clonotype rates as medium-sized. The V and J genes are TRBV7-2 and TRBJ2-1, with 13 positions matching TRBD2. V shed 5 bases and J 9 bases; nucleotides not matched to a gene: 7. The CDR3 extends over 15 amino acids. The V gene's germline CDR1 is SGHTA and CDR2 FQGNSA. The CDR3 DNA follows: TGTGCCAGCAGCCGCCGACTAGCGGGGGGCGGTGAGCAGTTCTTC. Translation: CASSRRLAGGGEQFF.

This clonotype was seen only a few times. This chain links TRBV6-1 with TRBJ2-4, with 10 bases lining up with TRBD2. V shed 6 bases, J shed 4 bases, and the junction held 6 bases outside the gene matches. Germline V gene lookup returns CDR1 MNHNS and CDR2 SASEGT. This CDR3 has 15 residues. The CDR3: CASRLGLATKNIQYF. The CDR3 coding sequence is TGTGCCAGCAGATTGGGACTAGCGACTAAAAACATTCAGTACTTC.